This TCR beta chain was identified in a study of cytomegalovirus exposure and HLA in healthy donors. General observations from the study: In the roughly 130 validation repertoires, a later analysis found that first-cohort TCR clusters tended to co-occur. In vitro confirmation showed three CMV-associated chains to be CMV antigen specific.

As for this clone: Its antigen is as yet unknown.

The data were produced by immunoSEQ multiplex PCR, yet TCRdb's version contains in-frame clones alone and is incomplete. The sample lists about 330,000 clones; 86% were seen once. The sample comprised PBMCs. The receptor was derived from a woman between 18 and 29 years old in good health and CMV-seronegative.

CDR3 DNA: TGTGCCAGCTCACCACGGGCAGCCTTTCAAGAGACCCAGTACTTC. Translated: CASSPRAAFQETQYF. The V call is TRBV18, the J call TRBJ2-5; D unclear. The ends were cut back, 1 base at V and 2 bases at J, with 11 bases in the middle. The germline gives CDR1 KGHSH, CDR2 LQKENI. This CDR3 region has 15 residues.